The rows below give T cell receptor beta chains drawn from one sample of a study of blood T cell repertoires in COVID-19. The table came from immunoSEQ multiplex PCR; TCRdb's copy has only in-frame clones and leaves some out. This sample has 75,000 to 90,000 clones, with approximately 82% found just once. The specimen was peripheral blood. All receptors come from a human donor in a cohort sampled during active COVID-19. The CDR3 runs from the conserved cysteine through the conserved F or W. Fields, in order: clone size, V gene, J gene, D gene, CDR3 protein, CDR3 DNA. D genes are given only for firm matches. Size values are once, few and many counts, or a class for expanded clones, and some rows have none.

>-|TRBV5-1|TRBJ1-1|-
CASSPDTKNTEAFF
TGCGCCAGCAGCCCGGACACCAAGAACACTGAAGCTTTCTTT
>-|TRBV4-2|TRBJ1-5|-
CASSQGGDAQPQHF
TGTGCCAGCAGCCAAGGGGGGGATGCTCAGCCCCAGCATTTT
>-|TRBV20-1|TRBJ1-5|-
CSASTGNNQPQHF
TGCAGTGCTAGTACAGGGAATAATCAGCCCCAGCATTTT
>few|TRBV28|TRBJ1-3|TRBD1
CASSLLDRGDRNTIYF
TGTGCCAGCAGCTTACTTGACAGGGGTGATAGAAACACCATATATTTT
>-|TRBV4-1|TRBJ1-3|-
CASSTTDVPGAGNTIYF
TGCGCCAGCAGCACTACTGATGTTCCGGGAGCTGGAAACACCATATATTTT
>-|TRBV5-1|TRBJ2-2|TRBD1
CASSLQGATNTGELFF
TGCGCCAGCAGCTTACAGGGGGCTACGAACACCGGGGAGCTGTTTTTT
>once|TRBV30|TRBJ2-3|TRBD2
CAWSMAGGTDTQYF
TGTGCCTGGAGTATGGCGGGAGGAACAGATACGCAGTATTTT
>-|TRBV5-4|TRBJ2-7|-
CASSPQGRGSYEQYF
TGTGCCAGCAGCCCACAGGGTAGGGGCTCCTACGAGCAGTACTTC
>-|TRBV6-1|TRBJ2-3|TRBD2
CASSVLAGGMTSTDTQYF
TGTGCCAGCAGTGTTCTAGCGGGGGGGATGACTAGCACAGATACGCAGTATTTT
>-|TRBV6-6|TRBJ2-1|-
CASNRQQTYNEQFF
TGTGCCAGCAACAGACAGCAGACCTACAATGAGCAGTTCTTC
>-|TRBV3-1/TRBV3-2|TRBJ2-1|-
CASSQDMRYNEQFF
TGTGCCAGCAGCCAAGATATGCGTTACAATGAGCAGTTCTTC